These T cell receptor beta chains were read from a single sample in a study of T cell responses to AZD1222 COVID-19 vaccine. Sequencing was performed with immunoSEQ multiplex PCR; in TCRdb, only in-frame clones are kept and a portion is missing. Altogether approximately 90,000 clones are present, 85% to 95% being singletons, with the ten largest covering 12%. The source was peripheral blood, collected on day 0 of AZD1222 vaccination. The source of these receptors is an adult in good health. The CDR3 runs from the conserved cysteine through the conserved F or W. A D gene is named only where the DNA matches it firmly. The size entry is marked missing in some rows and otherwise reads once, few, many or a size class.

D gene: NA
V gene: TRBV6-5
CDR3 length: 15
J gene: TRBJ2-7
clone size: NA
CDR3 DNA: TGTGCCAGCAGTTACTCTAGGGGGACCCACTACGAGCAGTACTTC
CDR3 protein: CASSYSRGTHYEQYF

D gene: NA
V gene: TRBV30
CDR3 length: 13
J gene: TRBJ1-2
clone size: NA
CDR3 DNA: TGTGCCTGGAGTGACCTCCAAGACTATGGCTACACCTTC
CDR3 protein: CAWSDLQDYGYTF

D gene: NA
V gene: TRBV19
CDR3 length: 15
J gene: TRBJ1-3
clone size: NA
CDR3 DNA: TGTGCCAGTAGTACGACAGGTGCGGAGGGAAACACCATATATTTT
CDR3 protein: CASSTTGAEGNTIYF

D gene: NA
V gene: TRBV6-1
CDR3 length: 13
J gene: TRBJ1-2
clone size: NA
CDR3 DNA: TGTGCCAGCAGTGAAGGCTCGGTCTCTGGCTACACCTTC
CDR3 protein: CASSEGSVSGYTF

D gene: TRBD2
V gene: TRBV28
CDR3 length: 16
J gene: TRBJ2-5
clone size: NA
CDR3 DNA: TGTGCCAGCAGTTCGCTCGGGACTAGGTCCAAAGAGACCCAGTACTTC
CDR3 protein: CASSSLGTRSKETQYF

D gene: NA
V gene: TRBV19
CDR3 length: 14
J gene: TRBJ1-2
clone size: NA
CDR3 DNA: TGTGCCAGTAGTATTTCCTCGACAAGCTATGGCTACACCTTC
CDR3 protein: CASSISSTSYGYTF

D gene: TRBD1
V gene: TRBV9
CDR3 length: 14
J gene: TRBJ2-7
clone size: NA
CDR3 DNA: TGTGCCAGCAGCCTGGGGGACAGGGCTGGCGAGCAGTACTTC
CDR3 protein: CASSLGDRAGEQYF

D gene: NA
V gene: TRBV7-8
CDR3 length: 15
J gene: TRBJ2-5
clone size: NA
CDR3 DNA: TGTGCCAGCTCCCCAACGGTTTGGTCCCAAGAGACCCAGTACTTC
CDR3 protein: CASSPTVWSQETQYF

D gene: NA
V gene: TRBV6-5
CDR3 length: 12
J gene: TRBJ1-6
clone size: NA
CDR3 DNA: TGTGCCAGCGGGAGAGGCAATTCACCCCTCCACTTT
CDR3 protein: CASGRGNSPLHF

D gene: NA
V gene: TRBV6-5
CDR3 length: 15
J gene: TRBJ2-7
clone size: NA
CDR3 DNA: TGTGCCAGCGATCCTTGGCCCAACCCCATTTACGAGCAGTACTTC
CDR3 protein: CASDPWPNPIYEQYF

D gene: TRBD1
V gene: TRBV6-5
CDR3 length: 13
J gene: TRBJ1-2
clone size: NA
CDR3 DNA: TGTGCCAGCAGCCGGGACAGAGCCTATGGCTACACCTTC
CDR3 protein: CASSRDRAYGYTF

D gene: NA
V gene: TRBV10-3
CDR3 length: 15
J gene: TRBJ2-2
clone size: NA
CDR3 DNA: TGTGCCATCAGTGAGGAGGGGGCGAACACCGGGGAGCTGTTTTTT
CDR3 protein: CAISEEGANTGELFF

D gene: NA
V gene: TRBV11-3
CDR3 length: 13
J gene: TRBJ2-7
clone size: NA
CDR3 DNA: TGTGCCAGCAGCTTAGTGTGGGGTGGCGAGCAGTACTTC
CDR3 protein: CASSLVWGGEQYF

D gene: NA
V gene: TRBV18
CDR3 length: 17
J gene: TRBJ1-3
clone size: NA
CDR3 DNA: TGTGCCAGCTCACCACCGGAGGGAAGTCCGAGAAGTGACACCATATATTTT
CDR3 protein: CASSPPEGSPRSDTIYF

D gene: NA
V gene: TRBV4-1
CDR3 length: 13
J gene: TRBJ2-1
clone size: NA
CDR3 DNA: TGCGCCAGCAGCCAAGGTTTCCAATTTGAGCAGTTCTTC
CDR3 protein: CASSQGFQFEQFF

D gene: TRBD1
V gene: TRBV5-1
CDR3 length: 15
J gene: TRBJ1-6
clone size: NA
CDR3 DNA: TGCGCCAGCAGCGTAGGGACAGGGGGCGATTCACCCCTCCACTTT
CDR3 protein: CASSVGTGGDSPLHF

D gene: NA
V gene: TRBV3-1/TRBV3-2
CDR3 length: 21
J gene: TRBJ2-3
clone size: NA
CDR3 DNA: TGTGCCAGCAGCCAAGCCCCTGGGCTAGCCAACCCTAGTGTCACCACAGATACGCAGTATTTT
CDR3 protein: CASSQAPGLANPSVTTDTQYF

D gene: NA
V gene: TRBV6-5
CDR3 length: 11
J gene: TRBJ1-4
clone size: NA
CDR3 DNA: TGTGCCAGCAGGGGACCTGAAAAACTGTTTTTT
CDR3 protein: CASRGPEKLFF

D gene: NA
V gene: TRBV6-5
CDR3 length: 15
J gene: TRBJ2-7
clone size: NA
CDR3 DNA: TGTGCCAGCAGGCGTCCGGGACGGACCCTAGGCGAGCAGTACTTC
CDR3 protein: CASRRPGRTLGEQYF

D gene: NA
V gene: TRBV5-1
CDR3 length: 14
J gene: TRBJ1-1
clone size: NA
CDR3 DNA: TGCGCCAGCAGCTTGTCCGGGGTGAACACTGAAGCTTTCTTT
CDR3 protein: CASSLSGVNTEAFF

D gene: NA
V gene: TRBV27
CDR3 length: 14
J gene: TRBJ2-7
clone size: NA
CDR3 DNA: TGTGCCAGCAGTTTATCTTTAGGGTCTTACGAGCAGTACTTC
CDR3 protein: CASSLSLGSYEQYF

D gene: NA
V gene: TRBV5-1
CDR3 length: 13
J gene: TRBJ1-2
clone size: NA
CDR3 DNA: TGCGCCAGCAGCTCCGAAACAGGGTATGGCTACACCTTC
CDR3 protein: CASSSETGYGYTF

D gene: NA
V gene: TRBV7-9
CDR3 length: 16
J gene: TRBJ2-2
clone size: NA
CDR3 DNA: TGTGCCAGCAGCTTATTCCCTAGAACCAGCACCGGGGAGCTGTTTTTT
CDR3 protein: CASSLFPRTSTGELFF

D gene: NA
V gene: TRBV11-3
CDR3 length: 15
J gene: TRBJ2-2
clone size: NA
CDR3 DNA: TGTGCCAGCAGCACCCGGGACGGAGCCACCGGGGAGCTGTTTTTT
CDR3 protein: CASSTRDGATGELFF

D gene: NA
V gene: TRBV9
CDR3 length: 15
J gene: TRBJ2-7
clone size: NA
CDR3 DNA: TGTGCCAGCAGCGTAGTAGCTAGCGATCCCTACGAGCAGTACTTC
CDR3 protein: CASSVVASDPYEQYF

D gene: NA
V gene: TRBV20-1
CDR3 length: 11
J gene: TRBJ2-3
clone size: NA
CDR3 DNA: TGCAGTGCTAGAGTCACAGATACGCAGTATTTT
CDR3 protein: CSARVTDTQYF

D gene: NA
V gene: TRBV4-1
CDR3 length: 16
J gene: TRBJ1-5
clone size: once
CDR3 DNA: TGCGCCAGCAGCCCATCGGCAGGGATGGTCAATCAGCCCCAGCATTTT
CDR3 protein: CASSPSAGMVNQPQHF

D gene: NA
V gene: TRBV6-5
CDR3 length: 14
J gene: TRBJ2-2
clone size: NA
CDR3 DNA: TGTGCCAGCAGCGTCGCGCGGAAGGCCGGGGAGCTGTTTTTT
CDR3 protein: CASSVARKAGELFF

D gene: NA
V gene: TRBV3-1/TRBV3-2
CDR3 length: 12
J gene: TRBJ1-1
clone size: NA
CDR3 DNA: TGTGCCAGCAGCCAGGCGCGGAGTGAAGCTTTCTTT
CDR3 protein: CASSQARSEAFF

D gene: TRBD2
V gene: TRBV20-1
CDR3 length: 16
J gene: TRBJ2-3
clone size: once
CDR3 DNA: TGCAGTGCTAGTAGACTAGCGGGAGATAGCACAGATACGCAGTATTTT
CDR3 protein: CSASRLAGDSTDTQYF

D gene: TRBD1
V gene: TRBV6-1
CDR3 length: 14
J gene: TRBJ2-2
clone size: NA
CDR3 DNA: TGTGCCAGCAGAGCGGACAGGCTCACCGGGGAGCTGTTTTTT
CDR3 protein: CASRADRLTGELFF

D gene: NA
V gene: TRBV5-1
CDR3 length: 13
J gene: TRBJ2-1
clone size: NA
CDR3 DNA: TGCGCCAGCAGCTTGGCCTCGGGTAATGAGCAGTTCTTC
CDR3 protein: CASSLASGNEQFF

D gene: NA
V gene: TRBV4-2
CDR3 length: 14
J gene: TRBJ2-3
clone size: NA
CDR3 DNA: TGTGCCAGCAGCCAAGTTTGGTCCGTAGGTACGCAGTATTTT
CDR3 protein: CASSQVWSVGTQYF

D gene: NA
V gene: TRBV27
CDR3 length: 14
J gene: TRBJ2-1
clone size: once
CDR3 DNA: TGTGCCATCTCTAGGGCAGGGTACGACAATGAGCAGTTCTTC
CDR3 protein: CAISRAGYDNEQFF

D gene: NA
V gene: TRBV6-5
CDR3 length: 13
J gene: TRBJ1-5
clone size: NA
CDR3 DNA: TGTGCCAGCAGTTACGACAGAGATCAGCCCCAGCATTTT
CDR3 protein: CASSYDRDQPQHF

D gene: NA
V gene: TRBV4-1
CDR3 length: 14
J gene: TRBJ2-7
clone size: NA
CDR3 DNA: TGCGCCAGCAGCCAAGACGGTTCTTCCTACGAGCAGTACTTC
CDR3 protein: CASSQDGSSYEQYF

D gene: TRBD1
V gene: TRBV7-9
CDR3 length: 17
J gene: TRBJ1-1
clone size: NA
CDR3 DNA: TGTGCCAGCAGCCCCTGGACTGGGACAGGGATGAACACTGAAGCTTTCTTT
CDR3 protein: CASSPWTGTGMNTEAFF

D gene: NA
V gene: TRBV6-5
CDR3 length: 12
J gene: TRBJ1-5
clone size: NA
CDR3 DNA: TGTGCCAGCAGGTTGGAGGCTCAGCCCCAGCATTTT
CDR3 protein: CASRLEAQPQHF

D gene: NA
V gene: TRBV12-2
CDR3 length: 15
J gene: TRBJ1-6
clone size: NA
CDR3 DNA: TGTGCAAGTCGCTTAGTGGACAGCCCAAATTCACCCCTCCACTTT
CDR3 protein: CASRLVDSPNSPLHF

D gene: NA
V gene: TRBV9
CDR3 length: 14
J gene: TRBJ1-5
clone size: once
CDR3 DNA: TGTGCCAGCAGCGGGGATCAGGGTTTCCAGCCCCAGCATTTT
CDR3 protein: CASSGDQGFQPQHF

D gene: NA
V gene: TRBV6-2/TRBV6-3
CDR3 length: 15
J gene: TRBJ2-6
clone size: NA
CDR3 DNA: TGTGCCAGCAGTTACGACAGGTTTGGGGCCAACGTCCTGACTTTC
CDR3 protein: CASSYDRFGANVLTF